Below, 32 T cell receptor beta chains from the same sample are listed, as sequenced in a study of cytomegalovirus exposure and HLA in healthy donors. In the PCR, 60 Vbeta and 13 Jbeta primers were used. Method: immunoSEQ multiplex PCR; TCRdb's copy keeps in-frame clones and lacks some. This sample's table has about 53,000 clones. Sequenced: PBMCs. These receptors all stem from a woman in her late teens or twenties in good health and CMV-seronegative.

This chain uses TRBV6-5 with TRBJ2-3; D might be TRBD2 (6 bases). The germline CDR1 and CDR2 sequences are MNHEY and SVGAGI. The CDR3 extends over 15 amino acids. V was cut by 6 bases and J by 8 bases, with 21 bases left in between. CDR3 region: CASRSRAVVGGTQYF. CDR3 DNA sequence: TGTGCCAGCAGATCTCGGGCCGTGGTGGGAGGTACGCAGTATTTT.

V gene TRBV7-8 combines with J gene TRBJ2-3, with 13 bases fitting TRBD2. The CDR3 covers 16 residues. Germline assignment: CDR1 SGHVS and CDR2 FQNEAQ. Trimming removed 4 bases from V and 5 bases from J; junction bases left unmatched: 6. The CDR3 spells CASSSLLAGGKDTQYF. The CDR3 bases are TGTGCCAGCAGCTCCCTACTAGCGGGGGGGAAAGATACGCAGTATTTT. The full variable domain, completed using reference TRBV7-8 and TRBJ2-3, is GAGVSQSPRYKVAKRGQDVALRCDPISGHVSLFWYQQALGQGPEFLTYFQNEAQLDKSGLPSDRFFAERPEGSVSTLKIQRTQQEDSAVYLCASSSLLAGGKDTQYFGPGTRLTVL.

The chain's CDR3 is CAWSGTGGTGYTF. CDR3 nucleotide sequence: TGTGCCTGGTCTGGGACAGGGGGAACCGGCTACACCTTC. The rearrangement uses TRBV30 and TRBJ1-2; TRBD1 aligns across 11 bases. This CDR3 is built from 13 residues. From germline, CDR1 is GTSNPN and CDR2 SVGIG (reference sequence). The ends lost 5 bases at V and 8 bases at J; junction bases unmatched: 7.

In nucleotides, the CDR3 is TGTGCCAGCGCGGTAATCAGGGGGCCCCGCACAGATACGCAGTATTTT. Residues: CASAVIRGPRTDTQYF. The chain joins TRBV19 to TRBJ2-3; 8 bases fit TRBD1. The length of the CDR3 is 16 residues. CDR1 is LNHDA and CDR2 is SQIVND in the germline V gene (reference sequence). J lost 1 base, V lost 9 bases, and 12 bases had no gene match.

This chain uses TRBV4-1 with TRBJ1-1; D is unresolved. Between the trimmed V and J ends, which lost 0 bases and 7 bases, there was a span of 12 bases. The CDR3 has 14 residues. Germline CDR1 reads MGHRA; CDR2 reads YSYEKL. The CDR3 nucleotides are TGCGCCAGCAGCCAAGATGGGAGAGCTATTGAAGCTTTCTTT. It yields the protein CASSQDGRAIEAFF.

Here the CDR3 DNA reads TGTGCCAGCAGTGACTCGACAGGGGCCAACGTCCTGACTTTC. It encodes CASSDSTGANVLTF. The genes are TRBV6-4 and TRBJ2-6; D not certain. Germline lookup yields CDR1 MRHNA and CDR2 SNTAGT. CDR3 length: 14 amino acids. Trimming cost V 0 bases and J 4 bases, with 4 bases left between them.

The V and J genes are TRBV7-2 and TRBJ2-7, with 8 bases matching TRBD2. The CDR3 totals 15 residues. V shed 1 base, J shed 3 bases, and the junction held 5 bases outside the gene matches. Germline V gives CDR1 SGHTA, CDR2 FQGNSA. CDR3 in amino acids: CASSLVGTSNYEQYF. The CDR3 DNA reads as TGTGCCAGCAGCTTAGTCGGGACTAGTAACTACGAGCAGTACTTC.

The genes are TRBV18 and TRBJ2-2; 12 bases line up with TRBD2. The V gene's germline CDR1 is KGHSH and CDR2 LQKENI. V shed 1 base and J 4 bases; nucleotides not matched to a gene: 7. This CDR3 spans 18 amino acids. CDR3 sequence (DNA): TGTGCCAGCTCACCACAGAGACTAGCGGGAGCTGTCACCGGGGAGCTGTTTTTT. This sequence encodes CASSPQRLAGAVTGELFF.

The chain recombines TRBV5-1 with TRBJ2-7; 10 bases line up with TRBD1. The V gene's germline CDR1 is SGHRS and CDR2 YFSETQ. This CDR3 spans 15 amino acids. V shed 4 bases, J shed 3 bases, and the junction held 7 bases outside the gene matches. CDR3 protein: CASSPRQGADYEQYF. The CDR3, as DNA: TGCGCCAGCAGCCCGCGACAGGGGGCCGACTACGAGCAGTACTTC.

The chain links TRBV9 to TRBJ2-2; 12 bases line up with TRBD2. V lost 4 bases, J lost 5 bases, and 15 bases stayed unmatched. The CDR3 loop spans 19 amino acids. The germline V gene encodes CDR1 SGDLS and CDR2 YYNGEE. The CDR3 DNA reads as TGTGCCAGCAGCCCCCGACTAGCGGGGGACCCTTTCGGTACCGGGGAGCTGTTTTTT. Amino acids: CASSPRLAGDPFGTGELFF.

The rearrangement joins TRBV5-4 to TRBJ2-3, with 14 bases lining up with TRBD2. V dropped 10 bases and J dropped 0; count of bases not matched to a gene: 7. The CDR3 runs 16 residues. Germline CDR1 SGHNT, CDR2 YYREEE (reference sequence). CDR3: CAGLAGGPFSTDTQYF. The CDR3 bases are TGTGCCGGACTAGCGGGGGGACCCTTTAGCACAGATACGCAGTATTTT.

V is TRBV7-2 and J is TRBJ1-1, with D possibly matching TRBD1 (5 bases). Germline values: CDR1 SGHTA, CDR2 FQGNSA. V lost 1 base to trimming and J lost 6 bases, with 18 bases between them. The CDR3 has 16 residues. The CDR3 sequence: CASSLVGGGNLPEAFF. The CDR3 DNA reads TGTGCCAGCAGCTTAGTCGGCGGGGGGAACCTTCCTGAAGCTTTCTTT.

The chain recombines TRBV4-1 with TRBJ2-7, with 7 bases lining up with TRBD2. Germline V gene sequence: CDR1 MGHRA, CDR2 YSYEKL. V was clipped by 1 base and J by 13 bases; unmatched bases: 16. This CDR3 contains 15 residues. The CDR3 DNA reads as TGCGCCAGCAGCCAAGCACACCCTAACCTTGGCGGGAGTTACTTC. Translated, it gives CASSQAHPNLGGSYF.

The J gene is TRBJ2-3, the V gene TRBV6-5, with D unclear. The CDR3 runs 13 residues. Deletions cut 8 bases from V and 0 bases from J, with 9 bases between. Germline V gives CDR1 MNHEY, CDR2 SVGAGI. For the CDR3, the DNA is TGTGCCAGCTTATCCGGTAGCACAGATACGCAGTATTTT. Its protein product is CASLSGSTDTQYF.

The V call is TRBV7-3, the J call TRBJ2-2, with 8 bases identical to TRBD2. The CDR3 is 16 residues long. The J segment lost 5 bases and the V segment lost 2 bases, leaving 7 bases of the junction unmatched. Germline V gene lookup returns CDR1 SGHTA and CDR2 FQGTGA. CDR3 nucleotide sequence: TGTGCCAGCAGCTTAGCGGGAGGCGTGAGAACCGGGGAGCTGTTTTTT. Translating it yields CASSLAGGVRTGELFF.

The V call is TRBV4-2, the J call TRBJ2-1; 8 nucleotides align to TRBD2. Germline V CDR1 and CDR2: LGHNA, YNFKEQ. V trimming: 0 bases; J trimming: 5 bases; junction bases outside the gene matches: 15. The length of the CDR3 is 19 residues. This chain's CDR3 is CASSQDRAGGPNSDNEQFF. The CDR3 coding sequence is TGTGCCAGCAGCCAAGATCGGGCGGGGGGACCTAATTCCGACAATGAGCAGTTCTTC.

This CDR3 reads CAWSARQNTEAFF. The CDR3 nucleotides read TGTGCCTGGAGTGCTCGACAAAACACTGAAGCTTTCTTT. V gene TRBV30 combines with J gene TRBJ1-1; no reliable D call. The CDR3 extends over 13 amino acids. CDR1 GTSNPN and CDR2 SVGIG come from the germline V gene (reference sequence). The V and J ends lost 1 base and 2 bases respectively, with 8 bases between them. The full variable domain, its missing parts supplied by reference TRBV30 and TRBJ1-1, is SQTIHQWPATLVQPVGSPLSLECTVEGTSNPNLYWYRQAAGRGLQLLFYSVGIGQISSEVPQNLSASRPQDRQFILSSKKLLLSDSGFYLCAWSARQNTEAFFGQGTRLTVV.

The chain links TRBV5-1 to TRBJ2-1; 11 nucleotides align to TRBD2. The CDR3 totals 18 residues. CDR1 and CDR2 (germline): SGHRS, YFSETQ. The V gene end was trimmed by 0 bases and the J gene end by 4 bases; junction bases not matched to a gene: 9. For the CDR3, the DNA is TGCGCCAGCAGCTTGGCCTTACTAGCGGGGGCCATATACAATGAGCAGTTCTTC. Amino acids: CASSLALLAGAIYNEQFF. Supplemented by reference TRBV5-1 and TRBJ2-1, the full variable domain reads KAGVTQTPRYLIKTRGQQVTLSCSPISGHRSVSWYQQTPGQGLQFLFEYFSETQRNKGNFPGRFSGRQFSNSRSEMNVSTLELGDSALYLCASSLALLAGAIYNEQFFGPGTRLTVL.

The J gene is TRBJ1-5, the V gene TRBV18; 7 bases map to TRBD1. The CDR3 consists of 17 residues. V trimming: 0 bases; J trimming: 0 bases; junction bases outside the gene matches: 5. The germline V gene has CDR1 KGHSH and CDR2 LQKENI. CDR3 residues: CASSPPGRGVSNQPQHF. Written as DNA, the CDR3 is TGTGCCAGCTCACCACCGGGCAGGGGGGTTAGCAATCAGCCCCAGCATTTT.

The chain joins TRBV5-1 to TRBJ1-2, with D tentatively TRBD1 (6 bases). The CDR3 is made up of 14 amino acids. Deletions cut 0 bases from V and 7 bases from J, with 13 bases between. The germline V gene encodes CDR1 SGHRS and CDR2 YFSETQ. The CDR3 DNA reads TGCGCCAGCAGCTTGGGGACAGCCCAGGGTGGCTACACCTTC. Amino acids: CASSLGTAQGGYTF.

CDR3 protein: CASSEAEENTEAFF. In DNA form, the CDR3 reads TGTGCCAGCAGTGAAGCAGAGGAGAACACTGAAGCTTTCTTT. V is TRBV6-1 and J is TRBJ1-1; D ambiguous. The CDR3 consists of 14 residues. Germline CDR1 is MNHNS and CDR2 is SASEGT. V lost 0 bases, J lost 1 base, and 6 bases lay in between.

The chain uses TRBV5-1 and TRBJ2-1; 9 bases agree with TRBD1. The CDR3 is 17 amino acids. Trimming at V came to 1 base and at J to 2 bases, leaving 7 bases not matched to a gene. The germline V gene encodes CDR1 SGHRS and CDR2 YFSETQ. The CDR3 DNA reads as TGCGCCAGCAGCTTGCGGCCGGGACAGGGCGCCTACAATGAGCAGTTCTTC. The encoded protein is CASSLRPGQGAYNEQFF.

As regards this clone: The same CDR3 also results from other DNA sequences found in this sample. The chain joins TRBV6-5 to TRBJ1-2; 7 bases match TRBD1. The V segment lost 6 bases and the J segment 7 bases; nucleotides outside the gene matches: 11. The CDR3 totals 14 residues. Looked up from germline, CDR1 is MNHEY and CDR2 is SVGAGI. CDR3 sequence: CASRTMTGPAGYTF. The CDR3 nucleotides read TGTGCCAGCAGAACTATGACAGGGCCCGCTGGCTACACCTTC.

This rearrangement joins TRBV19 to TRBJ2-5, with 7 positions matching TRBD1. Germline V lookup: CDR1 LNHDA, CDR2 SQIVND (reference sequence). The CDR3 sequence is 13 residues long. V lost 3 bases, J lost 7 bases, and 5 bases stayed unmatched. This chain's CDR3 is CASSIGTVGTQYF. The CDR3 DNA reads TGTGCCAGTAGTATCGGGACAGTAGGGACCCAGTACTTC. Full variable domain (remainder filled in from reference TRBV19 and TRBJ2-5): DGGITQSPKYLFRKEGQNVTLSCEQNLNHDAMYWYRQDPGQGLRLIYYSQIVNDFQKGDIAEGYSVSREKKESFPLTVTSAQKNPTAFYLCASSIGTVGTQYFGPGTRLLVL.

This rearrangement joins TRBV29-1 to TRBJ2-2, with TRBD2 matching over 8 bases. J was trimmed by 5 bases and V by 4 bases; bases with no gene match: 18. The germline V gene has CDR1 SQVTM and CDR2 ANQGSEA. This CDR3 comprises 18 residues. This CDR3 reads CSVATGLALGARTGELFF. CDR3 nucleotides: TGCAGCGTTGCAACCGGACTAGCATTGGGTGCTAGGACCGGGGAGCTGTTTTTT.

The genes are TRBV9 and TRBJ2-3; TRBD1 matches at 9 bases. Trimming removed 1 base from V and 4 bases from J; junction bases left unmatched: 7. There are 16 residues in the CDR3. CDR1 SGDLS and CDR2 YYNGEE come from the germline V gene. CDR3 in DNA: TGTGCCAGCAGCGTACGAGGACAGGGGACAGCAGATACGCAGTATTTT. Its protein product is CASSVRGQGTADTQYF.

CDR3 sequence (DNA): TGTGCCAGCAGCTTCGGTCGAACCTACGAGCAGTACTTC. It translates to CASSFGRTYEQYF. The chain has TRBV5-4 and TRBJ2-7; D not certain. Germline V CDR1 and CDR2: SGHNT, YYREEE (reference sequence). The CDR3 covers 13 residues. V was pared by 2 bases and J by 2 bases, with 8 bases between.

This CDR3 reads CASSFLEGNYGYTF. Here the CDR3 DNA reads TGTGCCAGCAGCTTCTTGGAGGGGAACTATGGCTACACCTTC. The chain joins TRBV5-4 to TRBJ1-2, with a tentative D call TRBD1 (5 bases). V was shortened by 2 bases and J by 2 bases, with 10 bases between the two germline ends. This CDR3 is built from 14 residues. The germline V gene has CDR1 SGHNT and CDR2 YYREEE (reference sequence).

The chain uses TRBV7-2 and TRBJ1-3; D possibly corresponds to TRBD1 (6 bases). This CDR3 spans 13 amino acids. V was cut by 4 bases and J by 3 bases, with 7 bases left in between. From germline, CDR1 is SGHTA and CDR2 FQGNSA. CDR3 in DNA: TGTGCCAGCAGCTCCAGGGGTGGAAACACCATATATTTT. Protein: CASSSRGGNTIYF.

The V and J genes are TRBV6-6 and TRBJ2-2, with 8 nucleotides matching TRBD2. This CDR3 region has 15 residues. Looked up from germline, CDR1 is MNHNY and CDR2 is SVGAGI (reference sequence). Germline trimming cut 7 bases from V and 3 bases from J; bases unmatched to any gene: 7. The DNA for the CDR3 is TGTGCCAGCACGAAGCGGGGGACCGACACCGGGGAGCTGTTTTTT. Translating gives CASTKRGTDTGELFF.

J is TRBJ2-7 and V is TRBV28; TRBD1 agrees at 7 bases. The CDR3 runs to 15 residues. The V and J ends lost 5 bases and 6 bases, in that order; junction bases with no gene match: 13. The germline V gene has CDR1 MDHEN and CDR2 SYDVKM. The CDR3 nucleotides are TGTGCCAGCAGTATTCCACTTCGGGACAGCCCCGAGCAGTACTTC. Amino acid sequence: CASSIPLRDSPEQYF.

The chain couples TRBV5-1 to TRBJ2-3; 11 bases are a match to TRBD2. CDR3 size: 15 residues. After removal of 5 bases from V and 3 bases from J, the junction contained 5 bases not matched to a gene. Germline V gene data show CDR1 as SGHRS and CDR2 as YFSETQ. DNA of the CDR3: TGCGCCAGCAGGGTAGCGGGGGGGCCGACAGATACGCAGTATTTT. Its protein product is CASRVAGGPTDTQYF.